Below are 2 T cell receptor beta chains sequenced from a single sample in a study of tumor and adjacent non-tumor tissue in lung cancer. The library came from three nested PCR rounds adapted from ARM-PCR protocols. A single record per CDR3 protein comes from TCRdb applying MiXCR to the multiplex PCR reads. The sample consists of tens of thousands of distinct CDR3 sequences, 77% of them appearing once. No cell sorting was done before RNA was extracted from the tissue. The sequenced sample consisted of lung tumor tissue. Receptors originate from a woman in her 50s with non-small cell lung cancer.

For this clonotype: This clone may be a read error of a much larger clone one base away. The chain links TRBV19 to TRBJ2-5; D remains ambiguous. V dropped 3 bases and J dropped 4 bases, with 3 bases sitting between them. The CDR3 covers 11 residues. Germline CDR1 and CDR2: LNHDA and SQIVND (reference sequence). This chain's CDR3 is CASSMGETQYF. DNA of the CDR3: TGTGCCAGTAGTATGGGAGAGACCCAGTACTTC.

The sample holds one count of this clonotype. At one of its ends the junction is not consistent with the germline gene, which may arise from a read error. The chain carries TRBV29-1 and TRBJ2-7; D might be TRBD2 (5 bases). The CDR3 is 13 amino acids. Germline values: CDR1 SQVTM, CDR2 ANQGSEA. The CDR3 bases are TGCAACGTTGCGTCCGGGGTCGGGTACGATCGGTACTTC. Translated: CNVASGVGYDRYF.